These 27 T cell receptor beta chains came from one sample sequenced in a study of cytomegalovirus exposure and HLA in healthy donors. Primers for the PCR totalled 60 Vbeta and 13 Jbeta. Clones were read by immunoSEQ multiplex PCR, and TCRdb kept only the in-frame ones, dropping some. The repertoire holds some 100,000 clones, with around 80% as singletons. Sequenced material: PBMCs. These receptors all stem from a male donor in good health and CMV-seropositive.

V usage is TRBV11-3 and J usage is TRBJ2-2; D remains ambiguous. The CDR3 extends over 13 amino acids. V was pared by 5 bases and J by 5 bases, with 9 bases between. Germline CDR1 is SGHNT and CDR2 is YENEEA. The CDR3: CASSPLGTGELFF. As DNA, the CDR3 is TGTGCCAGCAGCCCACTCGGGACCGGGGAGCTGTTTTTT.

The V gene is TRBV4-1, the J gene TRBJ2-5; maybe TRBD1 (6 bases). The CDR3 sequence is 15 residues long. Per germline, CDR1 MGHRA and CDR2 YSYEKL. The V gene lost 4 bases and the J gene lost 0 bases, with 12 bases spanning the gap. For the CDR3, the DNA is TGCGCCAGCAGCCCCCAGACAGGCAACCAAGAGACCCAGTACTTC. Translating gives CASSPQTGNQETQYF.

This chain connects TRBV14 to TRBJ1-2; D is unresolved. The germline V and J ends were trimmed by 0 bases and 1 base, with 9 bases remaining between them. The CDR3 covers 15 residues. Per germline, CDR1 SGHDN and CDR2 FVKESK. The CDR3 region has the DNA TGTGCCAGCAGCCAAGAAAGGCGGCATAACTATGGCTACACCTTC. Translated: CASSQERRHNYGYTF.

V is TRBV19 and J is TRBJ2-7; 10 nucleotides line up with TRBD1. V gave up 4 bases and J gave up 4 bases; unmatched junction bases: 4. Germline assignment: CDR1 LNHDA and CDR2 SQIVND (reference sequence). The CDR3 consists of 14 residues. Written as DNA, the CDR3 is TGTGCCAGTAGTACGACAGGGGGCCCGTACGAGCAGTACTTC. It codes for CASSTTGGPYEQYF. The full variable domain, with the rest looked up from reference TRBV19 and TRBJ2-7, is DGGITQSPKYLFRKEGQNVTLSCEQNLNHDAMYWYRQDPGQGLRLIYYSQIVNDFQKGDIAEGYSVSREKKESFPLTVTSAQKNPTAFYLCASSTTGGPYEQYFGPGTRLTVT.

The chain couples TRBV7-2 to TRBJ2-5; tentatively, D is TRBD1 (6 bases). Germline assignment: CDR1 SGHTA and CDR2 FQGNSA. CDR3 length equals 14 residues. Trimming pared 2 bases from V and 5 bases from J, leaving 12 bases between. CDR3 in amino acids: CASSLQGREETQYF. The CDR3 coding sequence is TGTGCCAGCAGCTTACAGGGGCGCGAGGAGACCCAGTACTTC.

This clone was counted only a few times. V gene TRBV2 combines with J gene TRBJ1-4; D is perhaps TRBD1 (6 bases). CDR1 and CDR2 (germline): SNHLY, FYNNEI. V was pared by 7 bases and J by 7 bases, with 22 bases between. There are 16 residues in the CDR3. This CDR3 is CASTPYETGVSEKLFF. The CDR3 DNA is TGTGCCAGCACCCCTTATGAGACAGGAGTCTCTGAAAAACTGTTTTTT.

The chain employs TRBV5-1 and TRBJ2-2; D is unresolved. The CDR3 length is 15 residues. CDR1 SGHRS and CDR2 YFSETQ come from the germline V gene. The V end lost 9 bases, the J end lost 0 bases, and 15 bases lay between the germline ends. As DNA, the CDR3 is TGCGCCACCTACCTTTCACCCCCGAACACCGGGGAGCTGTTTTTT. The encoded protein is CATYLSPPNTGELFF.

V is TRBV4-2 and J is TRBJ2-1; 8 bases are shared with TRBD2. Germline V gene sequence: CDR1 LGHNA, CDR2 YNFKEQ. This CDR3 has 16 amino acids. Losses at the gene ends were 2 bases for V and 4 bases for J; bases not matched to a gene: 7. CDR3 loop: CASSQTLAGNYNEQFF. In DNA form, the CDR3 reads TGTGCCAGCAGCCAAACTCTAGCGGGTAATTACAATGAGCAGTTCTTC.

J is TRBJ2-7 and V is TRBV7-8; tentatively, D is TRBD1 (6 bases). Trimming shortened V by 5 bases and J by 0 bases, and 14 bases separated the two germline ends. Germline lookup yields CDR1 SGHVS and CDR2 FQNEAQ. This CDR3 is built from 15 residues. The CDR3 nucleotides are TGTGCCAGCAGCCCCTATGGACAGAGCTCCTACGAGCAGTACTTC. Translation: CASSPYGQSSYEQYF.

The chain has TRBV7-2 and TRBJ2-1, with 9 bases that match TRBD1. The germline gives CDR1 SGHTA, CDR2 FQGNSA. The length of the CDR3 is 14 residues. Trimming took 6 bases from V and 3 from J; bases not matched to a gene: 3. CDR3 loop: CASREGQGYNEQFF. In DNA form, the CDR3 reads TGTGCCAGCAGGGAGGGACAGGGCTACAATGAGCAGTTCTTC.

This clone was counted a single time. V gene TRBV28 combines with J gene TRBJ1-5; D is perhaps TRBD1 (5 bases). The V and J ends lost 5 bases and 3 bases respectively, with 14 bases between them. From germline, CDR1 is MDHEN and CDR2 SYDVKM. The CDR3 contains 15 residues. CDR3 coding DNA: TGTGCCAGCAGTCCTACTCAGGGCTACAATCAGCCCCAGCATTTT. Translation: CASSPTQGYNQPQHF.

The chain uses TRBV7-9 and TRBJ1-1; unclear D gene. This CDR3 has 13 residues. V was shortened by 1 base and J by 5 bases, with 8 bases between the two germline ends. The V gene's germline CDR1 is SEHNR and CDR2 FQNEAQ (reference sequence). The CDR3 DNA reads TGTGCCAGCAGCTTAGGTTCGGGAACTGAAGCTTTCTTT. Translated: CASSLGSGTEAFF.

The chain recombines TRBV2 with TRBJ1-5, with TRBD1 matching 8 bases. The V and J ends lost 3 bases and 4 bases, in that order; junction bases with no gene match: 2. CDR1 and CDR2 from the germline V gene are SNHLY and FYNNEI. The CDR3 consists of 14 residues. CDR3 amino acids: CASSDGQGNQPQHF. DNA for the CDR3: TGTGCCAGCAGTGATGGACAGGGAAATCAGCCCCAGCATTTT.

This chain uses TRBV4-2 with TRBJ1-5; TRBD1 might be the D (5 bases). The CDR3 extends over 18 amino acids. Trimming left V 0 bases short and J 1 base short, with 16 bases between. CDR1 is LGHNA and CDR2 is YNFKEQ in the germline V gene. The CDR3 reads CASSQEGQGFSSNQPQHF. The CDR3 bases are TGTGCCAGCAGCCAAGAGGGGCAGGGTTTCTCGAGCAATCAGCCCCAGCATTTT.

This clone was picked up a small number of times. The chain uses TRBV9 and TRBJ2-1; 8 nucleotides match TRBD1. Germline V gives CDR1 SGDLS, CDR2 YYNGEE. This CDR3 has 16 residues. V shed 4 bases, J shed 2 bases, and the junction held 8 bases outside the gene matches. The CDR3 region has the DNA TGTGCCAGCAGCCTCCACAGGGGGGAGCCCTACAATGAGCAGTTCTTC. It translates to CASSLHRGEPYNEQFF.

V and J are TRBV27 and TRBJ2-7; perhaps TRBD1 as D (5 bases). V lost 2 bases and J 0 bases, leaving 5 bases between the germline ends. Per the germline V gene, CDR1 is MNHEY and CDR2 is SMNVEV (reference sequence). The CDR3 consists of 13 residues. The CDR3 sequence is CASSLQGSYEQYF. CDR3 nucleotides: TGTGCCAGCAGTTTACAGGGCTCCTACGAGCAGTACTTC.

V gene TRBV2 combines with J gene TRBJ2-3; 12 positions match TRBD2. The CDR3 spans 15 residues. Germline assignment: CDR1 SNHLY and CDR2 FYNNEI. J lost 2 bases, V lost 4 bases, and 1 base had no gene match. The CDR3 loop reads CASSGTSGATDTQYF. CDR3 DNA: TGTGCCAGCAGTGGGACTAGCGGGGCCACAGATACGCAGTATTTT.

The chain employs TRBV4-3 and TRBJ2-2; D gene unclear. The V gene's germline CDR1 is LGHNA and CDR2 YSLEER. The V gene lost 0 bases and the J gene lost 10 bases, with 6 bases spanning the gap. The CDR3 consists of 12 residues. CDR3 coding DNA: TGCGCCAGCAGCCAAGAGGGCTTGGAGCTGTTTTTT. Its translation: CASSQEGLELFF.

This clone was seen a few times. The sample has other DNA sequences that encode this CDR3 too. The V call is TRBV7-2, the J call TRBJ2-5; no definite D call. Germline values: CDR1 SGHTA, CDR2 FQGNSA. Trimming removed 3 bases at V and 3 bases at J, with 8 bases between. CDR3 size: 13 residues. CDR3 residues: CASSFAGEETQYF. As DNA, the CDR3 is TGTGCCAGCAGCTTCGCCGGAGAAGAGACCCAGTACTTC.

The chain recombines TRBV30 with TRBJ1-3; 10 bases match TRBD1. Germline V CDR1 and CDR2: GTSNPN, SVGIG (reference sequence). CDR3 length: 15 amino acids. Germline trimming cut 6 bases from V and 2 bases from J; bases unmatched to any gene: 7. CDR3 residues: CACATGGLTGNTIYF. The DNA of the CDR3 is TGTGCCTGTGCGACAGGGGGCTTAACTGGAAACACCATATATTTT.

The chain recombines TRBV7-2 with TRBJ1-1; the D gene is possibly TRBD1 (5 bases). Germline CDR1 and CDR2: SGHTA and FQGNSA. The CDR3 contains 14 residues. The V gene lost 3 bases and the J gene lost 4 bases, with 12 bases spanning the gap. As DNA, the CDR3 is TGTGCCAGCAGCTTGACCGGCAGGGCCACTGAAGCTTTCTTT. It translates to CASSLTGRATEAFF.

V is TRBV4-2 and J is TRBJ2-7; D is unresolved. CDR3 size: 14 residues. From germline, CDR1 is LGHNA and CDR2 YNFKEQ. Trimming removed 3 bases from V and 7 bases from J, with 16 bases in between. The CDR3 DNA reads as TGTGCCAGCAGCCAGTTCTCTGACCGCGGTGAGCAGTACTTC. Translated, it gives CASSQFSDRGEQYF.

V usage is TRBV30 and J usage is TRBJ1-5; tentative D call: TRBD1 (5 bases). V lost 3 bases and J lost 3, with 12 bases in between. Germline V gene sequence: CDR1 GTSNPN, CDR2 SVGIG (reference sequence). This CDR3 has 14 amino acids. CDR3 region: CAWSTGLHNQPQHF. CDR3 nucleotide sequence: TGTGCCTGGAGCACGGGACTCCACAATCAGCCCCAGCATTTT.

The chain joins TRBV7-9 to TRBJ2-7; 10 bases line up with TRBD1. V was clipped by 5 bases and J by 6 bases; unmatched bases: 4. Germline loops: CDR1 SEHNR, CDR2 FQNEAQ (reference sequence). The CDR3 extends over 13 amino acids. CDR3 DNA sequence: TGTGCCAGCAGCCCGACAGGGGGCGCCGAGCAGTACTTC. Protein sequence: CASSPTGGAEQYF.

This clone was found once. The chain is built from TRBV28 and TRBJ1-2; TRBD1 agrees at 8 bases. The V gene end was trimmed by 3 bases and the J gene end by 4 bases; junction bases not matched to a gene: 1. The CDR3 length is 13 residues. The V gene's germline CDR1 is MDHEN and CDR2 SYDVKM. For the CDR3, the DNA is TGTGCCAGCAGTTTCGGACAGGGCTATGGCTACACCTTC. Translation: CASSFGQGYGYTF.

This clone appeared once. The chain is built from TRBV2 and TRBJ1-4; D is ambiguous. V lost 7 bases and J lost 1, with 10 bases in between. Per germline, CDR1 SNHLY and CDR2 FYNNEI. This CDR3 is 14 amino acids long. The CDR3 DNA follows: TGTGCCAGCACTGCACAGAGAACTAATGAAAAACTGTTTTTT. Its translation is CASTAQRTNEKLFF.

V is TRBV13 and J is TRBJ2-1; D call uncertain. The CDR3 contains 12 residues. Deletions cut 4 bases from V and 10 bases from J, with 11 bases between. The germline gives CDR1 PRHDT, CDR2 FYEKMQ (reference sequence). Here the CDR3 reads CASSSYGGEQFF. DNA for the CDR3: TGTGCCAGCAGCTCCTACGGCGGAGAGCAGTTCTTC.